These T cell receptor beta chains were read from a single sample in a study of CD8 T cells in ankylosing spondylitis. TCRdb re-analysed the 5' RACE reads in MiXCR, keeping a single row per CDR3 protein. The table includes around 770,000 distinct CDR3 sequences, around 20% detected once. Material for sequencing was blood, either unsorted or a sorted T cell fraction (not recorded which). The receptors were sampled from a male donor with ankylosing spondylitis. Both conserved end residues are part of each CDR3. D genes are given only for firm matches. Only some rows state a clone size, as once, few, many or a class for expanded clones.

clone size,V gene,J gene,D gene,CDR3 protein,CDR3 DNA
few,TRBV29-1,TRBJ2-1,TRBD2,CSVDGVGASGSYNEQFF,TGCAGCGTTGATGGTGTAGGCGCTAGCGGGTCCTACAATGAGCAGTTCTTC
.,TRBV29-1,TRBJ2-1,.,CSVMGWNTYNEQFF,TGCAGCGTCATGGGCTGGAACACCTACAATGAGCAGTTCTTC
many,TRBV6-2/TRBV6-3,TRBJ2-7,TRBD2,CASNLAGRSYEQYF,TGTGCCAGCAACTTAGCGGGAAGGTCCTACGAGCAGTACTTC
.,TRBV12-3/TRBV12-4,TRBJ1-5,.,CASRGEPGINQPQHF,TGTGCCAGCAGGGGGGAGCCAGGGATCAATCAGCCCCAGCATTTT
many,TRBV12-3/TRBV12-4,TRBJ2-1,TRBD2,CASTLRSGKSYNEQFF,TGTGCCAGCACCTTGAGAAGCGGGAAATCCTACAATGAGCAGTTCTTC
few,TRBV27,TRBJ2-3,.,CASSRREIDTQYF,TGTGCCAGCAGTCGCAGGGAAATAGATACGCAGTATTTT
.,TRBV12-3/TRBV12-4,TRBJ2-3,TRBD2,CASSTLAVSTDTQYF,TGTGCCAGCAGTACGCTAGCGGTTAGCACAGATACGCAGTATTTT
.,TRBV10-3,TRBJ1-1,.,CAISGPGTPPEAFF,TGTGCCATCAGTGGTCCCGGGACACCTCCCGAAGCTTTCTTT
few,TRBV15,TRBJ2-5,.,CATSTSWEEETQYF,TGTGCCACCAGCACATCTTGGGAGGAAGAGACCCAGTACTTC
.,TRBV7-9,TRBJ2-7,.,CASSFRAGSNYEQYF,TGTGCCAGCAGCTTCCGAGCCGGGTCAAACTACGAGCAGTACTTC
few,TRBV5-1,TRBJ2-7,TRBD1,CASSIDRDYEQYF,TGCGCCAGCAGCATCGACAGGGACTACGAGCAGTACTTC
.,TRBV27,TRBJ2-1,TRBD2,CASRLGSGSRANEQFF,TGTGCCAGCAGACTCGGTAGCGGGAGTCGGGCCAATGAGCAGTTCTTC
few,TRBV7-2,TRBJ2-3,.,CASSLDGAPADTQYF,TGTGCCAGCAGCTTAGATGGGGCCCCGGCAGATACGCAGTATTTT
.,TRBV20-1,TRBJ1-1,.,CSAKGLDTEAFF,TGCAGTGCTAAAGGGCTCGACACTGAAGCTTTCTTT
few,TRBV12-3/TRBV12-4,TRBJ2-1,TRBD2,CASTTSGSRNEQFF,TGTGCCAGCACCACAAGCGGGAGTAGGAATGAGCAGTTCTTC
few,TRBV28,TRBJ2-2,.,CASSPVRAPAAGELFF,TGTGCCAGCAGTCCGGTCAGGGCGCCGGCGGCCGGGGAGCTGTTTTTT
.,TRBV19,TRBJ1-2,.,CASSSPNSYGYTF,TGTGCCAGTAGTAGCCCTAACAGCTATGGCTACACCTTC
.,TRBV28,TRBJ1-6,.,CASSLQGRNSPLHF,TGTGCCAGCAGTTTGCAGGGCCGCAATTCACCCCTCCACTTT
.,TRBV6-1,TRBJ2-7,TRBD1,CASSRGKDRGNEQYF,TGTGCCAGCAGTCGGGGAAAGGACAGGGGTAACGAGCAGTACTTC
.,TRBV18,TRBJ2-5,.,CASSPTQQETQYF,TGTGCCAGCTCACCAACCCAACAAGAGACCCAGTACTTC
once,TRBV7-9,TRBJ1-1,TRBD1,CASSNTGQGQTEAFF,TGTGCCAGCAGCAACACGGGACAGGGGCAAACTGAAGCTTTCTTT
few,TRBV5-1,TRBJ2-1,.,CASRLESYNEQFF,TGCGCCAGCAGACTAGAGTCCTACAATGAGCAGTTCTTC
.,TRBV29-1,TRBJ1-2,.,CSVGSYYGYTF,TGCAGCGTTGGGTCCTACTATGGCTACACCTTC
.,TRBV7-9,TRBJ2-3,.,CASSMPRLSPSTDTQYF,TGTGCCAGCAGCATGCCGCGACTAAGTCCAAGCACAGATACACAGTATTTT
.,TRBV5-1,TRBJ1-2,TRBD1,CASSPGTGASYGYTF,TGCGCCAGCAGCCCCGGGACAGGAGCCTCCTATGGCTACACCTTC
few,TRBV12-3/TRBV12-4,TRBJ1-1,.,CAGRPSLTNTEAFF,TGTGCCGGCAGACCCTCCCTAACGAACACTGAAGCTTTCTTT
.,TRBV7-9,TRBJ2-1,.,CASSPQGWDNEQFF,TGTGCCAGCAGCCCGCAGGGTTGGGACAATGAGCAGTTCTTC
.,TRBV4-2,TRBJ2-5,.,CASSEEQGLETQYF,TGTGCCAGCAGCGAAGAACAGGGTTTGGAGACCCAGTACTTC
many,TRBV29-1,TRBJ2-5,.,CSVGRNHQETQYF,TGCAGCGTCGGGCGGAACCATCAAGAGACCCAGTACTTC
.,TRBV27,TRBJ1-2,TRBD1,CASRNRGGYTF,TGTGCCAGCAGGAACAGGGGTGGCTACACCTTC
.,TRBV5-1,TRBJ2-3,.,CASSIVGRSSDTQYF,TGCGCCAGCAGCATCGTGGGCAGGTCGTCAGATACGCAGTATTTT
.,TRBV12-3/TRBV12-4,TRBJ2-3,.,CASSLAWRRGYTDTQYF,TGTGCCAGCAGTTTAGCGTGGAGGCGGGGATACACAGATACGCAGTATTTT
.,TRBV5-5,TRBJ1-1,.,CASSLVTGGEAFF,TGTGCCAGCAGCTTGGTGACGGGGGGCGAAGCTTTCTTT
few,TRBV20-1,TRBJ1-6,TRBD1,CCASTGAGGSYNSPLHF,TGCTGTGCTTCGACAGGGGCAGGTGGCTCCTATAATTCACCCCTCCACTTT
few,TRBV28,TRBJ2-5,.,CASSSPQGRETQYF,TGTGCCAGCAGCTCCCCACAGGGTAGGGAGACCCAGTACTTC
.,TRBV30,TRBJ1-1,TRBD1,CAWIGTGDVAEAFF,TGTGCCTGGATAGGTACAGGGGATGTGGCTGAAGCTTTCTTT
.,TRBV29-1,TRBJ2-3,TRBD2,CSAPGGVSSTDTQYF,TGCAGCGCCCCTGGGGGGGTTTCTAGCACAGATACGCAGTATTTT
few,TRBV3-1,TRBJ2-3,TRBD2,CASSYIAGATDTQYF,TGTGCCAGCAGCTACATAGCGGGAGCAACAGATACGCAGTATTTT
few,TRBV12-3/TRBV12-4,TRBJ1-6,TRBD1,CASSLRGTGLSPLHF,TGTGCCAGCAGTTTAAGAGGGACAGGGCTTTCACCCCTCCACTTT
few,TRBV7-8,TRBJ2-7,TRBD1,CASSTRTGIYEQYF,TGTGCCAGCAGCACGCGGACAGGGATCTACGAGCAGTACTTC
many,TRBV29-1,TRBJ1-1,TRBD1,CSVGDSLNTEAFF,TGCAGCGTTGGGGACAGCTTGAACACTGAAGCTTTCTTT
.,TRBV7-2,TRBJ2-7,TRBD2,CASTLYPPPLAAEQYF,TGTGCCAGCACCTTATATCCCCCTCCCCTAGCGGCTGAGCAGTACTTC
few,TRBV4-1,TRBJ2-4,.,CASSQVTGSVEHIQYF,TGCGCCAGCAGCCAAGTGACCGGCTCGGTAGAACACATTCAGTACTTC
many,TRBV25-1,TRBJ1-1,TRBD1,CASVGTAMNTEAFF,TGTGCCAGCGTGGGGACAGCCATGAACACTGAAGCTTTCTTT
.,TRBV20-1,TRBJ2-5,TRBD2,CSASAIAGVGETQYF,TGCAGTGCTAGCGCGATAGCGGGAGTAGGGGAGACCCAGTACTTC
.,TRBV5-1,TRBJ2-5,.,CASSFDGYQETQYF,TGCGCCAGCAGCTTTGATGGGTACCAAGAGACCCAGTACTTC
.,TRBV12-3/TRBV12-4,TRBJ2-6,.,CASSFLSPSGANVLTF,TGTGCCAGCAGTTTTTTGTCCCCATCTGGGGCCAACGTCCTGACTTTC
few,TRBV3-1,TRBJ2-1,TRBD1,CASSAPKTGYEQFF,TGTGCCAGCAGCGCCCCCAAGACAGGGTATGAGCAGTTCTTC
few,TRBV3-1,TRBJ2-2,TRBD1,CASSPRDRGGNTGELFF,TGTGCCAGCAGCCCTCGGGACAGGGGAGGGAACACCGGGGAGCTGTTTTTT
.,TRBV3-1,TRBJ2-2,.,CASRSAPGHNTGELFF,TGTGCCAGCAGATCTGCACCGGGACACAACACCGGGGAGCTGTTTTTT
.,TRBV12-3/TRBV12-4,TRBJ2-1,.,CASTGGQTFEQFF,TGTGCCAGCACCGGCGGACAGACTTTTGAGCAGTTCTTC
few,TRBV15,TRBJ2-2,.,CATSYNRVSGELFF,TGTGCCACCAGCTACAACAGGGTCTCCGGGGAGCTGTTTTTT
.,TRBV4-3,TRBJ2-3,TRBD1,CASSQTTGGIADTQYF,TGCGCCAGCAGCCAAACGACAGGGGGTATAGCAGATACGCAGTATTTT